The rows below give T cell receptor beta chains drawn from one sample of a study of T cell changes during pregnancy in multiple sclerosis. The method was immunoSEQ multiplex PCR; TCRdb's version includes in-frame clones alone and lacks a portion of them. The top ten clones hold 1.4% of a sample with about 67,000 clones, approximately 90% of them seen once. Sequenced here: peripheral blood, sampled in the second trimester of pregnancy. These receptors originate from a female donor with multiple sclerosis, enrolled in a pregnancy study. Both conserved end residues are part of each CDR3. Fields, in order: V gene, CDR3 length, clone size, J gene, D gene, CDR3 DNA, CDR3 protein. A D gene is named only where the DNA matches it firmly. Clone size is shown for a subset of rows, as once, few, many or a class of expanded clone.

>TRBV5-1|16|once|TRBJ1-1|.
TGCGCCAGCAGCTTGGTCTCTGTTCGGACAGCGGAAGGGGAGTTCTTT
CASSLVSVRTAEGEFF
>TRBV7-4|15|.|TRBJ1-5|TRBD1
TGTGCCAGCAGCTTACAGGGGGAAGGCAATCAGCCCCAGCATTTT
CASSLQGEGNQPQHF
>TRBV6-5|13|.|TRBJ1-1|TRBD1
TGTGCCAGCAGTGGGGGACAGAGCACTGAAGCTTTCTTT
CASSGGQSTEAFF
>TRBV6-1|15|.|TRBJ2-3|TRBD2
TGTGCCAGCAGGAGTAGCGGGGGTCTAAGAGGGGCGCAGTATTTT
CASRSSGGLRGAQYF
>TRBV18|14|.|TRBJ2-2|.
TGTGCCAGCTCACAGGGGTCGAACACCGGGGAGCTGTTTTTT
CASSQGSNTGELFF
>TRBV10-3|16|once|TRBJ1-1|.
TGTGCCATCAGTGAGCTACCCCAGGCTCTGGAAACTGAAGCTTTCTTT
CAISELPQALETEAFF
>TRBV6-6|14|.|TRBJ1-6|.
TGTGCCAGCAGTTATGGTGCGGCCGATTCACCCCTCCACTTT
CASSYGAADSPLHF
>TRBV6-1|16|once|TRBJ2-7|.
TGTGCCAGCAGTGAAGCGCGTTCTAGCAGCAACTACGAGCAGTACTTC
CASSEARSSSNYEQYF
>TRBV5-1|14|.|TRBJ2-6|.
TGCGCCAGCTCGCGGGACGGTGGGGCCAACGTCCTGACTTTC
CASSRDGGANVLTF
>TRBV30|15|.|TRBJ2-2|TRBD2
TGTGCCTGGAAGGGCGGGAGTGGGGGCACCGGGGAGCTGTTTTTT
CAWKGGSGGTGELFF
>TRBV7-9|14|.|TRBJ2-7|TRBD1
TGTGCCAGCAGCTCCGGGACAGGGTCCTACGAGCAGTACTTC
CASSSGTGSYEQYF
>TRBV5-8|14|.|TRBJ1-3|TRBD1
TGTGCCAGCAGTGCTACAGGGGCTGGAAACACCATATATTTT
CASSATGAGNTIYF
>TRBV6-6|15|.|TRBJ2-7|.
TGTGCCAGCAGTTATAAGGACTTATCCTCCTACGAGCAGTACTTC
CASSYKDLSSYEQYF
>TRBV7-8|16|few|TRBJ2-6|TRBD2
TGTGCCAGCAGCTTAGAAGCGGGAGCTGGGGCCAACGTCCTGACTTTC
CASSLEAGAGANVLTF
>TRBV7-2|15|.|TRBJ2-1|TRBD2
TGTGCCAGCAGCTTGGGACTAGCGGACTACAATGAGCAGTTCTTC
CASSLGLADYNEQFF
>TRBV30|13|.|TRBJ1-1|TRBD1
TGTGCCTGGACAACAGGGGGAGTGGCTGAAGCTTTCTTT
CAWTTGGVAEAFF
>TRBV21-1|16|.|TRBJ1-2|.
TGTGCCAGAAAAGGGACAGGGGCCCCCTTTGGCTATGGCTACACCTTC
CARKGTGAPFGYGYTF
>TRBV6-1|12|.|TRBJ1-5|.
TGTGCCAGCAGGGAACTCAATCAGCCCCAGCATTTT
CASRELNQPQHF
>TRBV6-5|12|once|TRBJ2-7|.
TGTGCCAGCAGTCCTACCGGGGGAGAGCAGTACTTC
CASSPTGGEQYF
>TRBV6-1|15|.|TRBJ2-3|.
TGTGCCAGTGGCACCAGGGGAGCTAGCACAGATACGCAGTATTTT
CASGTRGASTDTQYF
>TRBV5-1|15|.|TRBJ2-1|TRBD2
TGCGCCAGCAGCACCCAGAGGACTAGTCTGTATGAGCAGTTCTTC
CASSTQRTSLYEQFF
>TRBV10-1|13|.|TRBJ2-1|TRBD2
TGCGCCAGCGGTAGCGGGGGGGTATTGGGGCAGTTCTTC
CASGSGGVLGQFF
>TRBV18|12|.|TRBJ1-6|.
TGTGCCAGCTCACCACCGACCGGGACTATCTACTTT
CASSPPTGTIYF
>TRBV4-3|14|.|TRBJ2-7|.
TGCGCCAGCAGCCAAGATCCGGGGTCCTACGAGCAGTACTTC
CASSQDPGSYEQYF
>TRBV6-6|15|.|TRBJ2-7|TRBD1
TGTGCCAGCAGTGACACAGGGGGCACGTCCTACGAGCAGTACTTC
CASSDTGGTSYEQYF
>TRBV27|11|.|TRBJ2-7|.
TGTGCCAGCATAGGGGGGGTCGAGCAGTACTTC
CASIGGVEQYF
>TRBV7-7|13|.|TRBJ1-4|TRBD1
TGTGCCAGCAGCCGGACAGGGGATGAAAAACTGTTTTTT
CASSRTGDEKLFF
>TRBV29-1|14|.|TRBJ1-4|.
TGCAGCGTTCGGCCCGGGGGGGTAGCGGTAAAACTGTTTTTT
CSVRPGGVAVKLFF
>TRBV5-5|12|.|TRBJ1-5|.
TGTGCCAGCAGCCACTTGAATCAGCCCCAGCATTTT
CASSHLNQPQHF
>TRBV6-5|14|few|TRBJ1-1|TRBD1
TGTGCCAGCGGTTACGGACAGGGGACCACTGAAGCTTTCTTT
CASGYGQGTTEAFF
>TRBV7-9|15|.|TRBJ1-3|TRBD1
TGTGCCAGCAGCCCAACAGGGGGATCAGGAAACACCATATATTTT
CASSPTGGSGNTIYF
>TRBV9|16|once|TRBJ2-6|.
TGTGCCAGCAGCGTGACAGTCGTCGGTGGGGCCAACGTCCTGACTTTC
CASSVTVVGGANVLTF
>TRBV30|15|.|TRBJ2-3|.
TGTGCCTGGGGCGAAACAGGGAGTTGGGCAGATACGCAGTATTTT
CAWGETGSWADTQYF
>TRBV18|16|.|TRBJ2-4|.
TGTGCCAGCTCACCACCAAGTGGCCCTGCCAAAAACATTCAGTACTTC
CASSPPSGPAKNIQYF
>TRBV18|16|.|TRBJ1-3|.
TGTGCCAGCTCTCAATCTGACAGTAACTCTGGAAACACCATATATTTT
CASSQSDSNSGNTIYF
>TRBV30|12|.|TRBJ1-3|.
TGTGCCTGGACGGGATCTGGAAACACCATATATTTT
CAWTGSGNTIYF
>TRBV18|16|.|TRBJ2-2|TRBD2
TGTGCCAGCTCAGCCGATAAGCGGGAGCTCACCGGGGAGCTGTTTTTT
CASSADKRELTGELFF
>TRBV18|14|.|TRBJ2-3|.
TGTGCCAGCTCACTACTACAGGGTGGAGATACGCAGTATTTT
CASSLLQGGDTQYF
>TRBV6-1|10|.|TRBJ1-2|.
TGTGCCACCCTAGCTTATGGCTACACCTTC
CATLAYGYTF
>TRBV19|12|.|TRBJ1-2|.
TGTGCCAGTAGAAATACGGAGTTTGGCTACACCTTC
CASRNTEFGYTF
>TRBV5-4|16|.|TRBJ1-2|.
TGTGCCAGCAGCTTGATCCCCTCCGGGGGGAACTATGGCTACACCTTC
CASSLIPSGGNYGYTF
>TRBV30|15|.|TRBJ1-1|.
TGTGCCTGGAGTGTACCCTTTACTCGAGGCACTGAAGCTTTCTTT
CAWSVPFTRGTEAFF
>TRBV7-3|15|.|TRBJ1-2|.
TGTGCCAGCAGCCCTTCTTTGGGAGGCGACTATGGCTACACCTTC
CASSPSLGGDYGYTF
>TRBV14|13|.|TRBJ2-1|.
TGTGCCAGCAGCCAAGACGCCTACAATGAGCAGTTCTTC
CASSQDAYNEQFF
>TRBV11-2|18|.|TRBJ1-6|.
TGTGCCAGCAGCCTACCGAAGGGGAGGGAGGCTTATAATTCACCCCTCCACTTT
CASSLPKGREAYNSPLHF
>TRBV15|16|.|TRBJ2-6|.
TGTGCCACCAGCAGAGATCGACAGTCTGGGGCCAACGTCCTGACTTTC
CATSRDRQSGANVLTF
>TRBV6-6|11|.|TRBJ1-3|TRBD1
TGTGCCAGCAGGACAGGGAACACCATATATTTT
CASRTGNTIYF
>TRBV4-1|17|.|TRBJ2-7|TRBD1
TGCGCCAGCAGCCAGGACACTTGGACAGGGGACATGGACGAGCAGTACTTC
CASSQDTWTGDMDEQYF
>TRBV4-2|18|.|TRBJ2-1|.
TGTGCCAGCAGCCAAAAAGCTGCGACCAGCGGAGCCTACAATGAGCAGTTCTTC
CASSQKAATSGAYNEQFF
>TRBV5-1|14|.|TRBJ2-7|.
TGCGCCAGCAGCTTTGTATACCGGGACTACGAGCAGTACTTC
CASSFVYRDYEQYF